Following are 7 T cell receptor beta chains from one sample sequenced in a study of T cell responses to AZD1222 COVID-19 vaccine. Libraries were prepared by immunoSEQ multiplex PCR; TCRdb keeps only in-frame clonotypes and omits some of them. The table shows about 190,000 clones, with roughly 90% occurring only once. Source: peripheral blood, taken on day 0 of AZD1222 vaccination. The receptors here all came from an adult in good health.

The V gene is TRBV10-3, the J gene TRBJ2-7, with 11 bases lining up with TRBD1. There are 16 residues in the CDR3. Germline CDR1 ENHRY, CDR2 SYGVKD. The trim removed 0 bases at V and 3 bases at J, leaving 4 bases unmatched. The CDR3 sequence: CAISESEGTGGYEQYF. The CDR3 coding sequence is TGTGCCATCAGTGAGTCGGAAGGGACAGGGGGCTACGAGCAGTACTTC.

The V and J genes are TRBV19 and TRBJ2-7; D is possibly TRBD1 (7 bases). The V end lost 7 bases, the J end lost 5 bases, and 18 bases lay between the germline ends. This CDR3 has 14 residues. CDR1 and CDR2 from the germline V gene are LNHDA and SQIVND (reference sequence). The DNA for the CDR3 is TGTGCCAGTACCGCCAGGGGGGAGGAAAACGAGCAGTACTTC. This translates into CASTARGEENEQYF.

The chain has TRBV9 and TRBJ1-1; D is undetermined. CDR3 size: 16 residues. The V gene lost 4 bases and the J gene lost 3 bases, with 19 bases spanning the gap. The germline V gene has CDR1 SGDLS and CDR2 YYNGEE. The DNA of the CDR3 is TGTGCCAGCAGCCCCCATAAAGCAGAGTTGGACACTGAAGCTTTCTTT. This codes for CASSPHKAELDTEAFF.

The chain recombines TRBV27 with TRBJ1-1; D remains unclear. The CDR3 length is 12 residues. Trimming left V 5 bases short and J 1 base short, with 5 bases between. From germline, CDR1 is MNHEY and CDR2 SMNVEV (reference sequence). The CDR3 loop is CASSRRNTEAFF. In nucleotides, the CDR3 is TGTGCCAGCAGTAGACGGAACACTGAAGCTTTCTTT.

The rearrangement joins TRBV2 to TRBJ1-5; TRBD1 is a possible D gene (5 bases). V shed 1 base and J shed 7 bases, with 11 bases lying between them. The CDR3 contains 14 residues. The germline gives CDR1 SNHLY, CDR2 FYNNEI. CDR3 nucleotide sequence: TGTGCCAGCAGTGAAGGGGGGGGAGGGCAGCCCCAGCATTTT. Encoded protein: CASSEGGGGQPQHF.

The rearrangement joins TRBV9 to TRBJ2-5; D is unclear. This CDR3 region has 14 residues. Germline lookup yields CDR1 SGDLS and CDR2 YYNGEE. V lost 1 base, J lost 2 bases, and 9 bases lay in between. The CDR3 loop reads CASSVLPRQETQYF. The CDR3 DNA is TGTGCCAGCAGCGTACTGCCGAGACAAGAGACCCAGTACTTC.

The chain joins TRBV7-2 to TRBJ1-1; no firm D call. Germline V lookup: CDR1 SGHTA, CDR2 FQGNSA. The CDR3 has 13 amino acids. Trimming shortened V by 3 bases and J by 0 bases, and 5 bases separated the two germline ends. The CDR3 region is CASSFRVNTEAFF. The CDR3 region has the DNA TGTGCCAGCAGCTTCCGGGTGAACACTGAAGCTTTCTTT. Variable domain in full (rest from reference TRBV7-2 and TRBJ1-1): GAGVSQSPSNKVTEKGKDVELRCDPISGHTALYWYRQSLGQGLEFLIYFQGNSAPDKSGLPSDRFSAERTGGSVSTLTIQRTQQEDSAVYLCASSFRVNTEAFFGQGTRLTVV.